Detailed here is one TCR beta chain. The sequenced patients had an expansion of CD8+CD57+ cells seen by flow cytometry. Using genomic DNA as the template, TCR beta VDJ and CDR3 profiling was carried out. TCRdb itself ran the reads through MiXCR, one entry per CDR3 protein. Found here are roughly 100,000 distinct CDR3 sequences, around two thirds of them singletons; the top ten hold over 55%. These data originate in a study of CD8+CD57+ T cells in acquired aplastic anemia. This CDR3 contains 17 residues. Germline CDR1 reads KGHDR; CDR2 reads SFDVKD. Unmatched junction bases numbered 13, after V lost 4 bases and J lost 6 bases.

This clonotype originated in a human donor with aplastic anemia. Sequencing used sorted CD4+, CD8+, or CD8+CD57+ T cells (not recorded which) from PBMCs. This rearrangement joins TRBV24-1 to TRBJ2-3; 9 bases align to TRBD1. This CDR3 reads CATSDPDPGQGKDTQYF. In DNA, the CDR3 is TGTGCCACCAGTGACCCCGACCCGGGACAGGGTAAGGATACGCAGTATTTT.